This TCR beta chain was sequenced in a study of control samples from healthy donors and cancer patients. Assay: immunoSEQ multiplex PCR; the TCRdb copy retains only in-frame clones and omits some. The sample has around 100,000 clones; roughly 89% are singletons. The germline V gene encodes CDR1 MNHEY and CDR2 SVGAGI. V lost 5 bases, J lost 0 bases, and 10 bases lay in between. The CDR3 spans 15 residues. This chain connects TRBV6-5 to TRBJ1-4, with TRBD1 as a possible D gene (6 bases). This clonotype originated in a human donor in good health. The donor label of this sample is uncertain. Sequencing was done on a sample of blood. The CDR3 nucleotides read TGTGCCAGCAGTCTCCGACAGGCAACTAATGAAAAACTGTTTTTT. As protein: CASSLRQATNEKLFF.